A single sample is the source of the 12 T cell receptor beta chains below, sequenced in a study of molecular identifiers for immune sequencing clone quantification. MiXCR, applied by TCRdb to the PCR reads, yields one record per CDR3 protein. The sample lists about 640,000 distinct CDR3 sequences, around 20% seen once, with 0.75% to 0.95% in the top ten. Sequenced sample: naive CD8+ T cells from blood, with Jurkat cell RNA spiked in. Subset indicated: FACS-sorted CD8+CD4-CCR7+CD45RA+ naive T cells. The receptors derive from a human donor in good health. Some libraries in this study had Jurkat cell RNA spiked in.

This clonotype was counted many times. J is TRBJ2-3 and V is TRBV6-2 or TRBV6-3, with D possibly TRBD1 on 6 matching bases. Germline assignment: CDR1 MNHEY and CDR2 SVGEGT. The CDR3 totals 12 residues. Trimming stripped 6 bases from V and 8 bases from J, with 12 bases between. In DNA, the CDR3 is TGTGCCAGCAGCCAGGGGAGAGGTACGCAGTATTTT. This codes for CASSQGRGTQYF.

At least ten counts were recorded for this clonotype. V gene TRBV15 combines with J gene TRBJ2-7; D call uncertain. The CDR3 loop spans 12 amino acids. Trimming shortened V by 0 bases and J by 7 bases, and 7 bases separated the two germline ends. The germline V gene has CDR1 LNHNV and CDR2 YYDKDF (reference sequence). CDR3 protein: CATSRDYVEQYF. CDR3 nucleotides: TGTGCCACCAGCAGAGATTATGTAGAGCAGTACTTC.

The chain joins TRBV4-1 to TRBJ2-7; tentative D call: TRBD2 (6 bases). This CDR3 spans 13 amino acids. The germline V and J ends were trimmed by 5 bases and 5 bases, with 13 bases remaining between them. CDR1 is MGHRA, CDR2 YSYEKL, per germline. CDR3: CASSSIIADEQYF. The CDR3 region has the DNA TGCGCCAGCAGCTCGATTATAGCGGACGAGCAGTACTTC.

With regard to this clonotype: A much bigger clone sits one base away, suggesting this may be a read error. The rearrangement joins TRBV20-1 to TRBJ2-7, with D perhaps matching TRBD2 (5 bases). Germline-derived CDR1 and CDR2 are DFQATT and SNEGSKA (reference sequence). This CDR3 comprises 14 residues. The CDR3 protein is CSASRGFGSYEQHF. In DNA, the CDR3 is TGCAGTGCTAGTCGAGGGTTTGGGTCCTACGAGCAGCACTTC.

A remark on this clonotype: A read error may produce the germline difference seen at one junction end. This sequence joins TRBV19 and TRBJ1-4; 10 bases map to TRBD1. The germline V gene encodes CDR1 LNHDA and CDR2 SQIVND (reference sequence). This CDR3 comprises 16 residues. CDR3 nucleotides: TGTGCCAGTATCGAGACAGGGGGCTTGTCTAATGAAGAACTGTTTTTT. Residues: CASIETGGLSNEELFF.

This clonotype occurred many times. This chain joins TRBV7-9 and TRBJ2-1, with TRBD2 as a possible D gene (6 bases). The CDR3 runs to 15 residues. Trimming pared 5 bases from V and 0 bases from J, leaving 11 bases between. Looked up from germline, CDR1 is SEHNR and CDR2 is FQNEAQ (reference sequence). CDR3 in DNA: TGTGCCAGCAGCCTGAGCGGGTTCTCCTACAATGAGCAGTTCTTC. It is translated as CASSLSGFSYNEQFF.

This clonotype was found once. The germline gene is not matched at one end of the junction; a read error may be the cause. The chain's CDR3 is CASGIEADQRANEQFF. CDR3 sequence (DNA): TGTGCCAGTGGTATCGAAGCGGATCAACGAGCCAATGAGCAGTTCTTC. The V and J genes are TRBV19 and TRBJ2-1, with D possibly being TRBD2 (5 bases). CDR3 length: 16 amino acids. Germline CDR1 is LNHDA and CDR2 is SQIVND (reference sequence).

Worth noting for this clonotype: A read error may explain this, as a much larger clone is one base away. J is TRBJ2-5 and V is TRBV2; weak D call: TRBD2 (5 bases). This CDR3 comprises 14 residues. Germline loops: CDR1 SNHLY, CDR2 FYNNEI. The CDR3 here is CAGSETVGERTQYF. As DNA, the CDR3 is TGTGCCGGCAGTGAAACAGTCGGGGAGAGGACCCAGTACTTC.

The rearrangement joins TRBV27 to TRBJ2-7; the match to TRBD1 covers 10 bases. V lost 5 bases and J lost 4; bases outside the gene matches: 8. The CDR3 contains 15 residues. In germline, CDR1 is MNHEY, CDR2 SMNVEV (reference sequence). Written as DNA, the CDR3 is TGTGCCAGCAGTGACCCGGGACAGGGGATTTACGAGCAGTACTTC. Protein: CASSDPGQGIYEQYF.

On this clonotype: Germline and junction disagree at one end, which may indicate a read error. The chain uses TRBV4-1 and TRBJ2-2; D is unresolved. CDR1 MGHRA and CDR2 YSYEKL come from the germline V gene. The CDR3 spans 17 residues. The CDR3 coding sequence is TGCGCCGGCAGCCAAGATCCCAGTCTTTATGGCACCGGAGAGCTGTTTTTT. Protein sequence: CAGSQDPSLYGTGELFF.

This clonotype was seen ten or more times. This chain uses TRBV3-1 with TRBJ2-3; TRBD2 aligns across 8 bases. This CDR3 spans 16 amino acids. Trimming took 3 bases from V and 2 from J; bases not matched to a gene: 7. Germline V CDR1 and CDR2: LGHDT, YNNKEL (reference sequence). Here the CDR3 DNA reads TGTGCCAGCAGCCAGCTGCGGGAGGCCAACACAGATACGCAGTATTTT. Residues: CASSQLREANTDTQYF.

This clonotype was counted between two and nine times. V and J are TRBV30 and TRBJ2-3; D remains unclear. Germline V gene data show CDR1 as GTSNPN and CDR2 as SVGIG (reference sequence). The CDR3 extends over 13 amino acids. V shed 2 bases and J shed 0 bases, with 6 bases lying between them. The CDR3 here is CAWSPWSTDTQYF. In nucleotides, the CDR3 is TGTGCCTGGAGTCCGTGGAGCACAGATACGCAGTATTTT.